A single sample gave rise to the 30 T cell receptor beta chains below, sequenced in a study of shared clonotypes between healthy human individuals. Profiling relied on immunoSEQ multiplex PCR, and the TCRdb table lists in-frame clones only, not all of them. In the table there are around 2.1 million clones, approximately 96% of which are singletons. Sequenced input: naive CD4+ T cells sorted from blood. Subset reported: CD45RA+ positively selected. These receptor sequences come from a man younger than 30 in good health.

This clone was picked up one time. The chain has TRBV28 and TRBJ2-3; perhaps TRBD2 as D (6 bases). This CDR3 is built from 18 residues. V lost 3 bases and J lost 6, with 25 bases in between. Germline CDR1 is MDHEN and CDR2 is SYDVKM. The CDR3 loop is CASSFKVSQGGDSDTQYF. In nucleotides, the CDR3 is TGTGCCAGCAGTTTTAAAGTGTCGCAGGGAGGTGATAGCGATACGCAGTATTTT.

The gene calls are TRBV18 and TRBJ1-2; the match to TRBD1 covers 8 bases. Unmatched junction bases numbered 10, after V lost 3 bases and J lost 7 bases. The CDR3 spans 15 residues. CDR1 and CDR2 (germline): KGHSH, LQKENI. The CDR3 loop reads CASSPLTDRGGGYTF. CDR3 DNA: TGTGCCAGCTCACCCCTAACCGACAGGGGAGGTGGCTACACCTTC.

The chain joins TRBV6-6 to TRBJ2-1; the D is unclear. Germline loops: CDR1 MNHNY, CDR2 SVGAGI (reference sequence). V lost 6 bases to trimming and J lost 9 bases, with 6 bases between them. The CDR3 spans 10 residues. CDR3 DNA sequence: TGTGCCAGCAGCTTAATTGAGCAGTTCTTC. Its translation is CASSLIEQFF.

The chain combines TRBV4-2 with TRBJ2-4; D is undetermined. This CDR3 has 15 residues. The ends were cut back, 4 bases at V and 3 bases at J, with 13 bases in the middle. The germline V gene has CDR1 LGHNA and CDR2 YNFKEQ. CDR3 loop: CASSPLDAVKNIQYF. CDR3 DNA sequence: TGTGCCAGCAGCCCGTTAGACGCGGTCAAAAACATTCAGTACTTC.

Notes on this clone: Other nucleotide sequences in the sample specify the same CDR3. The rearrangement joins TRBV6-1 to TRBJ1-2, with a tentative D call TRBD1 (5 bases). The CDR3 is made up of 11 amino acids. Trimming stripped 1 base from V and 8 bases from J, with 5 bases between. Germline CDR1 is MNHNS and CDR2 is SASEGT. In nucleotides, the CDR3 is TGTGCCAGCAGTGAAGGGGGCGGCTACACCTTC. This sequence encodes CASSEGGGYTF.

The chain employs TRBV11-2 and TRBJ2-6; no clear D. CDR1 and CDR2 from the germline V gene are SGHAT and FQNNGV. The CDR3 runs 15 residues. V gave up 2 bases and J gave up 1 base, with 6 bases separating them. The DNA for the CDR3 is TGTGCCAGCAGCTTACTGGGATCTGGGGCCAACGTCCTGACTTTC. Encoded protein: CASSLLGSGANVLTF. Using reference TRBV11-2 and TRBJ2-6 for the parts outside the CDR3, the full variable domain is EAGVAQSPRYKIIEKRQSVAFWCNPISGHATLYWYQQILGQGPKLLIQFQNNGVVDDSQLPKDRFSAERLKGVDSTLKIQPAKLEDSAVYLCASSLLGSGANVLTFGAGSRLTVL.

The chain joins TRBV4-1 to TRBJ1-2; D possibly corresponds to TRBD1 (5 bases). CDR1 is MGHRA and CDR2 is YSYEKL in the germline V gene. The CDR3 is 16 residues long. Trimming removed 4 bases at V and 4 bases at J, with 19 bases between. The CDR3 nucleotides read TGCGCCAGCAGCCCACCCTCGGCCGGGGCGGCCTATGGCTACACCTTC. The encoded protein is CASSPPSAGAAYGYTF.

The chain carries TRBV6-6 and TRBJ2-3, with a possible D match to TRBD2 (5 bases). CDR3 length equals 14 residues. CDR1 and CDR2 (germline): MNHNY, SVGAGI (reference sequence). V was pared by 0 bases and J by 8 bases, with 12 bases between. The CDR3 DNA reads TGTGCCAGCAGTTACTCCAGCGCCGCGGGTACGCAGTATTTT. It translates to CASSYSSAAGTQYF.

V and J are TRBV4-1 and TRBJ2-5, with TRBD1 matching 11 bases. The CDR3 sequence is 16 residues long. With V trimmed by 4 bases and J by 2 bases, 6 bases remained unmatched. CDR1 and CDR2 from the germline V gene are MGHRA and YSYEKL. The CDR3 loop is CASSRGGTGGQETQYF. The DNA for the CDR3 is TGCGCCAGCAGCCGCGGAGGGACAGGGGGGCAAGAGACCCAGTACTTC.

The rearrangement uses TRBV6-1 and TRBJ1-2, with 7 bases aligning to TRBD1. V lost 8 bases, J lost 6 bases, and 12 bases stayed unmatched. Germline assignment: CDR1 MNHNS and CDR2 SASEGT. The length of the CDR3 is 14 residues. The CDR3 DNA sequence: TGTGCCAGCCTAAACGGACAGGAATATCATGGCTACACCTTC. Its protein is CASLNGQEYHGYTF.

The chain joins TRBV6-6 to TRBJ2-4; 11 nucleotides align to TRBD2. The CDR3 is 16 residues long. Germline-derived CDR1 and CDR2 are MNHNY and SVGAGI (reference sequence). V lost 6 bases, J lost 6 bases, and 10 bases stayed unmatched. The CDR3 spells CASRETGTSGLNIQYF. CDR3 coding DNA: TGTGCCAGCAGAGAGACCGGGACTAGCGGATTAAACATTCAGTACTTC.

With respect to this clone: The same CDR3 can be traced to other DNA sequences in this sample. This chain joins TRBV27 and TRBJ2-7; D uncertain. The V gene lost 5 bases and the J gene lost 2 bases, with 10 bases spanning the gap. The CDR3 spans 13 residues. Per germline, CDR1 MNHEY and CDR2 SMNVEV (reference sequence). The DNA of the CDR3 is TGTGCCAGCAGTCTAGGGCCGCCCTACGAGCAGTACTTC. It codes for CASSLGPPYEQYF.

The chain is built from TRBV5-1 and TRBJ2-7, with D perhaps TRBD1 (6 bases). CDR3 length: 15 amino acids. V lost 1 base to trimming and J lost 2 bases, with 13 bases between them. Germline lookup yields CDR1 SGHRS and CDR2 YFSETQ. The DNA for the CDR3 is TGCGCCAGCAGCTTGCCTCAGGGGAATACCTACGAGCAGTACTTC. This gives the protein CASSLPQGNTYEQYF.

This chain uses TRBV6-5 with TRBJ2-4; D is possibly TRBD1 (5 bases). Germline V gene data show CDR1 as MNHEY and CDR2 as SVGAGI. This CDR3 is 15 amino acids long. The germline V and J ends were trimmed by 2 bases and 8 bases, with 16 bases remaining between them. The CDR3, as DNA: TGTGCCAGCAGTTACAGGCTTGGTCAGGGATACATTCAGTACTTC. This translates into CASSYRLGQGYIQYF.

The chain combines TRBV25-1 with TRBJ1-5; D gene uncertain. Germline assignment: CDR1 MGHDK and CDR2 SYGVNS. V gave up 1 base and J gave up 0 bases, with 7 bases separating them. The CDR3 sequence is 15 residues long. The CDR3 DNA is TGTGCCAGCAGTGAATCGCGCGGTAGCAATCAGCCCCAGCATTTT. Its protein product is CASSESRGSNQPQHF. The full variable domain, in which reference TRBV25-1 and TRBJ1-5 provide the parts outside the CDR3, is EADIYQTPRYLVIGTGKKITLECSQTMGHDKMYWYQQDPGMELHLIHYSYGVNSTEKGDLSSESTVSRIRTEHFPLTLESARPSHTSQYLCASSESRGSNQPQHFGDGTRLSIL.

The V and J genes are TRBV30 and TRBJ1-1; 8 nucleotides align to TRBD1. With 1 base clipped from V and 10 bases from J, the junction kept 2 bases outside the gene matches. This CDR3 contains 11 residues. Per germline, CDR1 GTSNPN and CDR2 SVGIG (reference sequence). The CDR3 reads CAWSAGTGAFF. As DNA, the CDR3 is TGTGCCTGGAGTGCCGGGACAGGAGCTTTCTTT.

The rearrangement links TRBV30 to TRBJ2-1; tentatively, D is TRBD2 (7 bases). Germline-derived CDR1 and CDR2 are GTSNPN and SVGIG (reference sequence). Trimming shortened V by 4 bases and J by 11 bases, and 12 bases separated the two germline ends. CDR3 length: 11 amino acids. CDR3 sequence reads: CAWTFGGQQFF. The CDR3 DNA sequence: TGTGCCTGGACGTTCGGGGGGCAGCAGTTCTTC.

This clone appeared a single time. The chain combines TRBV11-3 with TRBJ1-2; D call uncertain. The CDR3 loop spans 12 amino acids. CDR1 and CDR2 from the germline V gene are SGHNT and YENEEA. Trimming stripped 3 bases from V and 5 bases from J, with 7 bases between. The CDR3 bases are TGTGCCAGCAGCTTTGACGGGTATGGCTACACCTTC. Its translation is CASSFDGYGYTF.

J is TRBJ1-2 and V is TRBV25-1, with D perhaps matching TRBD1 (6 bases). Trimming cost V 4 bases and J 4 bases, with 25 bases left between them. Per germline, CDR1 MGHDK and CDR2 SYGVNS. The CDR3 spans 18 residues. The CDR3, as DNA: TGTGCCAGCAGTGTTCATGCTGGACAGCAAGGTGCGTCCTATGGCTACACCTTC. Translation: CASSVHAGQQGASYGYTF.

The rearrangement uses TRBV27 and TRBJ1-2; 7 positions agree with TRBD1. The junction had 8 bases not matched to a gene; V was cut back by 7 bases and J by 6 bases. The CDR3 totals 13 residues. Germline values: CDR1 MNHEY, CDR2 SMNVEV (reference sequence). The CDR3 sequence: CASKNRGGDGYTF. The CDR3 nucleotides read TGTGCCAGCAAAAACAGGGGAGGCGATGGCTACACCTTC.

This chain links TRBV11-2 with TRBJ1-5; tentative D call: TRBD1 (5 bases). The V gene's germline CDR1 is SGHAT and CDR2 FQNNGV. The V end was cut by 1 base, the J end by 3 bases, with 10 bases between. CDR3 size: 15 residues. The chain's CDR3 is CASSLGDRHNQPQHF. In DNA, the CDR3 is TGTGCCAGCAGCTTAGGGGACCGACACAATCAGCCCCAGCATTTT.

The V gene is TRBV6-6, the J gene TRBJ1-2, with D uncertain. The V end was cut by 8 bases, the J end by 4 bases, with 11 bases between. The germline V gene has CDR1 MNHNY and CDR2 SVGAGI (reference sequence). This CDR3 contains 12 residues. CDR3 region: CASGGSLYGYTF. The DNA of the CDR3 is TGTGCCAGCGGCGGCAGCCTCTATGGCTACACCTTC.

This chain's CDR3 is CASSLFGTNQPQHF. The DNA of the CDR3 is TGTGCCAGCAGCTTATTTGGGACCAATCAGCCCCAGCATTTT. V gene TRBV11-2 combines with J gene TRBJ1-5, with TRBD1 as a possible D gene (5 bases). There are 14 residues in the CDR3. V lost 2 bases to trimming and J lost 3 bases, with 8 bases between them. Germline V gives CDR1 SGHAT, CDR2 FQNNGV.

The rearrangement joins TRBV10-3 to TRBJ1-2, with D possibly TRBD1 on 5 matching bases. V lost 2 bases, J lost 4 bases, and 20 bases lay in between. Germline V lookup: CDR1 ENHRY, CDR2 SYGVKD. This CDR3 is 17 amino acids long. CDR3 sequence (DNA): TGTGCCATCAGTGAGCAGGGCCTTCCTCTGGCCTCCTATGGCTACACCTTC. Its protein product is CAISEQGLPLASYGYTF.

The chain links TRBV9 to TRBJ2-1; D assignment may be TRBD1 or TRBD2 (5 bases each). This CDR3 has 15 residues. Germline V lookup: CDR1 SGDLS, CDR2 YYNGEE. V was pared by 4 bases and J by 5 bases, with 16 bases between. As DNA, the CDR3 is TGTGCCAGCAGCCCAACAGCCGGGGCTAACAATGAGCAGTTCTTC. This translates into CASSPTAGANNEQFF.

V and J are TRBV10-1 and TRBJ2-5, with 8 bases fitting TRBD1. The germline V gene encodes CDR1 WNHNN and CDR2 SYGVQD (reference sequence). The CDR3 extends over 16 amino acids. The junction had 7 bases not matched to a gene; V was cut back by 2 bases and J by 2 bases. The CDR3 coding sequence is TGCGCCAGCAGTGAGACACTCGGGACAGGTCAAGAGACCCAGTACTTC. As protein: CASSETLGTGQETQYF.

The V and J genes are TRBV7-2 and TRBJ1-6; no clear D gene. Germline V CDR1 and CDR2: SGHTA, FQGNSA. V lost 6 bases to trimming and J lost 3 bases, with 3 bases between them. The CDR3 consists of 12 residues. This CDR3 reads CASSVYNSPLHF. CDR3 bases: TGTGCCAGCAGTGTCTATAATTCACCCCTCCACTTT.

The chain links TRBV18 to TRBJ2-7; 12 nucleotides align to TRBD2. The CDR3 is 17 amino acids. V lost 0 bases, J lost 0 bases, and 3 bases stayed unmatched. The germline gives CDR1 KGHSH, CDR2 LQKENI. The CDR3 DNA follows: TGTGCCAGCTCACCACCGGGACTAGCGGGTTACTCCTACGAGCAGTACTTC. It specifies CASSPPGLAGYSYEQYF.

Points on this clone: Other DNA sequences within the sample encode an identical CDR3. The rearrangement uses TRBV18 and TRBJ2-1; D perhaps matches TRBD1 (6 bases). Germline values: CDR1 KGHSH, CDR2 LQKENI. V was pared by 0 bases and J by 1 base, with 10 bases between. This CDR3 contains 16 residues. The chain's CDR3 is CASSPPAGASYNEQFF. In nucleotides, the CDR3 is TGTGCCAGCTCACCACCTGCAGGGGCGTCCTACAATGAGCAGTTCTTC.

This sequence joins TRBV7-9 and TRBJ1-4; a possible D gene is TRBD1 (6 bases). This CDR3 contains 16 residues. Trimming removed 5 bases from V and 6 bases from J, with 19 bases in between. Per the germline V gene, CDR1 is SEHNR and CDR2 is FQNEAQ (reference sequence). CDR3 region: CASSPSHGGGYEKLFF. Written as DNA, the CDR3 is TGTGCCAGCAGCCCAAGTCACGGAGGGGGTTATGAAAAACTGTTTTTT.